The next 22 T cell receptor beta chains were all read from a single sample in a study of blood T cells in healthy people across ages. With a J-beta primer mix and a sample-barcoded 5' primer, a second PCR ran about 7 to 12 cycles. In TCRdb, the 5' RACE reads were re-called with MiXCR into one record per CDR3 protein. The sample lists about a million distinct CDR3 sequences, under 50% occurring once. Material for sequencing was blood. Receptors were obtained from a man aged 25-40 years in good health.

The chain employs TRBV29-1 and TRBJ2-7; D is unresolved. Germline V gives CDR1 SQVTM, CDR2 ANQGSEA. V was clipped by 0 bases and J by 2 bases, with 14 bases between them. This CDR3 is built from 15 residues. CDR3 residues: CSVEDRERETYEQYF. CDR3 DNA sequence: TGCAGCGTTGAAGATAGGGAAAGGGAAACCTACGAGCAGTACTTC.

J is TRBJ2-7 and V is TRBV4-1; 9 nucleotides match TRBD1. V lost 3 bases to trimming and J lost 2 bases; unmatched junction nucleotides: 5. Germline V gene data show CDR1 as MGHRA and CDR2 as YSYEKL. This CDR3 region has 15 residues. CDR3 amino acids: CASSQDRGLTYEQYF. In DNA form, the CDR3 reads TGCGCCAGCAGCCAGGACAGGGGCCTTACCTACGAGCAGTACTTC.

This chain links TRBV3-1 with TRBJ2-1, with D possibly TRBD1 on 6 matching bases. Germline CDR1 reads LGHDT; CDR2 reads YNNKEL (reference sequence). Trimming removed 5 bases at V and 4 bases at J, with 9 bases between. The CDR3 totals 13 residues. DNA for the CDR3: TGTGCCAGCAGCTACACAGGGTACAATGAGCAGTTCTTC. Translated, it gives CASSYTGYNEQFF.

This clonotype was picked up a small number of times. DNA of the CDR3: TGTGCCAGCAGTTACTCGGGGACTAGCGGCGGAGAGACCCAGTACTTC. Protein: CASSYSGTSGGETQYF. V is TRBV6-5 and J is TRBJ2-5; the match to TRBD2 covers 11 bases. Germline values: CDR1 MNHEY, CDR2 SVGAGI. There are 16 residues in the CDR3. The V segment lost 0 bases and the J segment 4 bases; nucleotides outside the gene matches: 4.

The chain uses TRBV18 and TRBJ1-2; 9 positions match TRBD1. Germline V lookup: CDR1 KGHSH, CDR2 LQKENI. The CDR3 has 17 residues. V lost 6 bases to trimming and J lost 0 bases; unmatched junction nucleotides: 11. CDR3 coding DNA: TGTGCCAGCTCCCCCGGACAGGGGACTTTAGCTAACTATGGCTACACCTTC. Translated: CASSPGQGTLANYGYTF.

This clonotype was counted a few times. The chain is built from TRBV21-1 and TRBJ2-7; the tabulated D call, TRBD2, remains unverified against the DNA. TRBV21-1 has pseudogene status. CDR3 length: 17 amino acids. In DNA, the CDR3 is TGTGCCAGCAGCAAAACGCTCGCTAGCGCCAGCTCCTACGAGCAGTACTTC. This sequence encodes CASSKTLASASSYEQYF.

This clonotype was seen more than once but under ten times. CDR3: CASTMDFGAPLHF. The CDR3 coding sequence is TGTGCCAGCACAATGGACTTTGGGGCGCCCCTCCACTTT. This chain links TRBV2 with TRBJ1-6; a weak D match, TRBD1 (5 bases). Germline assignment: CDR1 SNHLY and CDR2 FYNNEI. The CDR3 spans 13 residues. Trimming took off 7 bases at V and 13 bases at J, with 17 bases between the two ends.

This clonotype has only one observation. The V gene is TRBV24-1, the J gene TRBJ2-3; no reliable D call. V was pared by 6 bases and J by 9 bases, with 15 bases between. CDR1 and CDR2 (germline): KGHDR, SFDVKD. The CDR3 is made up of 13 amino acids. DNA for the CDR3: TGTGCCACCAGTCAACCCGGAGTCGACACGCAGTATTTT. Amino acids: CATSQPGVDTQYF.

This chain joins TRBV20-1 and TRBJ2-7, with 11 positions matching TRBD2. V was pared by 6 bases and J by 3 bases, with 4 bases of the junction left unmatched. This CDR3 is built from 13 residues. CDR1 and CDR2 from the germline V gene are DFQATT and SNEGSKA (reference sequence). The CDR3 loop is CSARLAGLYEQYF. As DNA, the CDR3 is TGCAGTGCCAGACTAGCGGGGCTCTACGAGCAGTACTTC.

V gene TRBV6-2 or TRBV6-3 combines with J gene TRBJ2-2; TRBD2 might be the D (5 bases). V was clipped by 6 bases and J by 7 bases, with 24 bases between them. Looked up from germline, CDR1 is MNHEY and CDR2 is SVGEGT. The CDR3 has 17 amino acids. CDR3: CASSSRRAQGLRGELFF. The CDR3 bases are TGTGCCAGCAGCTCCAGGCGGGCACAAGGGCTCCGCGGGGAGCTGTTTTTT.

This chain links TRBV27 with TRBJ1-2; 8 bases align to TRBD1. Germline loops: CDR1 MNHEY, CDR2 SMNVEV (reference sequence). The CDR3 contains 15 residues. Unmatched junction bases numbered 15, after V lost 10 bases and J lost 5 bases. CDR3 in DNA: TGTGCCACCAGAAGCGGAGTTACAGGGGGATATGGCTACACCTTC. Translation gives CATRSGVTGGYGYTF.

In its sample, this clonotype was seen a few times. The chain uses TRBV6-2 or TRBV6-3 and TRBJ1-4, with D unresolved. Per the germline V gene, CDR1 is MNHEY and CDR2 is SVGEGT. Trimming stripped 2 bases from V and 6 bases from J, with 13 bases between. The CDR3 is made up of 15 amino acids. CDR3 DNA: TGTGCCAGCAGTTACATTCGAGGGAGTCATGAAAAACTGTTTTTT. It translates to CASSYIRGSHEKLFF.

This clonotype showed up just a few times. The chain joins TRBV7-2 to TRBJ1-5; D perhaps matches TRBD1 (5 bases). CDR3 length equals 14 residues. Germline V gene data show CDR1 as SGHTA and CDR2 as FQGNSA. Between the trimmed V and J ends, which lost 1 base and 7 bases, there was a span of 11 bases. DNA of the CDR3: TGTGCCAGCAGCTTAGACCCAGGGCGACAGCCCCAGCATTTT. Residues: CASSLDPGRQPQHF.

Many counts were recorded for this clonotype. The chain has TRBV6-5 and TRBJ2-5; 9 positions agree with TRBD2. V trimming: 0 bases; J trimming: 5 bases; junction bases outside the gene matches: 4. From germline, CDR1 is MNHEY and CDR2 SVGAGI. The CDR3 has 15 amino acids. The CDR3 protein is CASSYSIAGAETQYF. The CDR3, as DNA: TGTGCCAGCAGTTACTCGATAGCGGGGGCCGAGACCCAGTACTTC.

As regards this clonotype: At one end the junction does not follow the germline gene, possibly because of a read error. This chain links TRBV20-1 with TRBJ1-2; TRBD1 might be the D (5 bases). CDR1 DFQATT and CDR2 SNEGSKA come from the germline V gene (reference sequence). The CDR3 runs 15 residues. CDR3 DNA: TGCAGTGCTAGAGATATAGGGGACGCTAACTATGGCTGCACCTTC. It encodes CSARDIGDANYGCTF.

This clonotype came up many times. The chain has TRBV20-1 and TRBJ2-7; no firm D call. V lost 6 bases, J lost 2 bases, and 8 bases lay in between. The CDR3 has 11 residues. The germline gives CDR1 DFQATT, CDR2 SNEGSKA (reference sequence). The DNA for the CDR3 is TGCAGTGCCCCCGATACCTACGAGCAGTACTTC. Translating it yields CSAPDTYEQYF.

The chain joins TRBV6-1 to TRBJ2-3; D is ambiguous. CDR3 length: 13 residues. V was clipped by 2 bases and J by 2 bases, with 5 bases between them. Germline CDR1 MNHNS, CDR2 SASEGT. CDR3 sequence: CASSEWDTDTQYF. The CDR3 bases are TGTGCCAGCAGTGAATGGGACACAGATACGCAGTATTTT.

The chain carries TRBV6-1 and TRBJ2-3, with a possible D match to TRBD2 (5 bases). The CDR3 is made up of 18 amino acids. CDR1 is MNHNS and CDR2 is SASEGT in the germline V gene. Trimming removed 6 bases at V and 3 bases at J, with 25 bases between. The CDR3 DNA sequence: TGTGCCAGCAGCCTTTTCGGCCGGCGGGTTGGTCGGACAGATACGCAGTATTTT. Its translation: CASSLFGRRVGRTDTQYF.

The sample holds one count of this clonotype. The chain links TRBV2 to TRBJ2-7; D remains unclear. The length of the CDR3 is 14 residues. Trimming cost V 9 bases and J 1 base, with 16 bases left between them. Germline values: CDR1 SNHLY, CDR2 FYNNEI. CDR3 nucleotides: TGTGCCAGTAAAAGACAATCCTCATCCTACGAGCAGTACTTC. This translates into CASKRQSSSYEQYF.

This clonotype showed up just a few times. The gene calls are TRBV4-3 and TRBJ2-3; D uncertain. The V end lost 0 bases, the J end lost 2 bases, and 6 bases lay between the germline ends. The length of the CDR3 is 14 residues. Germline CDR1 is LGHNA and CDR2 is YSLEER. The CDR3 DNA reads TGCGCCAGCAGCCAAGAGTACTCCACAGATACGCAGTATTTT. This encodes CASSQEYSTDTQYF.

The J gene is TRBJ2-3, the V gene TRBV11-1; D tentatively fits TRBD1 or TRBD2 (5 bases each). Germline V gene data show CDR1 as SGHAT and CDR2 as FQDESV (reference sequence). Trimming removed 5 bases at V and 2 bases at J, with 14 bases between. This CDR3 is 15 amino acids long. The CDR3 DNA reads TGTGCCAGCAGCGCCCTGGGGGTGATCACAGATACGCAGTATTTT. As protein: CASSALGVITDTQYF.

The genes are TRBV4-1 and TRBJ2-7; D may correspond to TRBD1 or TRBD2 (5 bases each). Trimming pared 0 bases from V and 2 bases from J, leaving 8 bases between. CDR1 MGHRA and CDR2 YSYEKL come from the germline V gene. The CDR3 runs to 14 residues. The CDR3 protein is CASSQDEGPYEQYF. CDR3 in DNA: TGCGCCAGCAGCCAAGACGAGGGACCCTACGAGCAGTACTTC.